This T cell receptor beta chain originates from a study of vaccination effects on CD4 cells after COVID-19. On the study more broadly: Post-vaccine samples followed the second dose by a median of 72 days. After approximately 2 million PBMC were placed in each well, they were cultured with about 10 IU/ml IL-2 and around 10 ug/ml peptides.

Trimming shortened V by 1 base and J by 0 bases, and 1 base separated the two germline ends. The CDR3 spans 13 residues. The germline V gene encodes CDR1 MNHEY and CDR2 SMNVEV (reference sequence). Study-wide results and caveats: In convalescents, spike-reactive clones (those seen post-vaccine) were mainly new vaccine-induced clones.

Culture proceeded for under twelve days, and CD4+ T cells were then isolated. It was between March and December 2020 that the person had a SARS-CoV-2 infection confirmed by PCR. Each participant was administered two doses of either the BNT162b2 or the mRNA-1273 vaccine. Researchers swapped half the medium for IL-2 medium on both days 3 and 7. On this clone itself: The antigen is not known.

The method was immunoSEQ multiplex PCR; TCRdb's version includes in-frame clones alone and lacks a portion of them. The profile shows about 34,000 clones, approximately 72% of them singletons. The receptor was derived from a human donor who had a prior SARS-CoV-2 infection. The J gene is TRBJ1-3, the V gene TRBV27; D is uncertain. The sample in question was CD4+ T cells from PBMCs cultured without peptide, obtained after COVID-19 vaccination. The CDR3 DNA reads TGTGCCAGCAGTTTATACTCTGGAAACACCATATATTTT. It specifies CASSLYSGNTIYF.